The T cell receptor (beta chain) under discussion was sequenced for a study of cytomegalovirus exposure and HLA in healthy donors. The ends were cut back, 0 bases at V and 6 bases at J, with 16 bases in the middle. Germline CDR1 reads SGHRS; CDR2 reads YFSETQ. The CDR3 is made up of 16 amino acids. Profiling relied on immunoSEQ multiplex PCR, and the TCRdb table lists in-frame clones only, not all of them. The sample has 100,000 to 150,000 clones, 88% seen once; the top ten hold 1.4% to 1.5%. The TCR comes from a man aged 25-40 years in good health and CMV-seronegative. The chain is built from TRBV5-1 and TRBJ2-1, with a tentative D call TRBD1 (5 bases). Specimen: PBMCs. The CDR3 region is CASSLEARVGVNEQFF. Written as DNA, the CDR3 is TGCGCCAGCAGCTTGGAAGCCAGGGTAGGCGTCAATGAGCAGTTCTTC.